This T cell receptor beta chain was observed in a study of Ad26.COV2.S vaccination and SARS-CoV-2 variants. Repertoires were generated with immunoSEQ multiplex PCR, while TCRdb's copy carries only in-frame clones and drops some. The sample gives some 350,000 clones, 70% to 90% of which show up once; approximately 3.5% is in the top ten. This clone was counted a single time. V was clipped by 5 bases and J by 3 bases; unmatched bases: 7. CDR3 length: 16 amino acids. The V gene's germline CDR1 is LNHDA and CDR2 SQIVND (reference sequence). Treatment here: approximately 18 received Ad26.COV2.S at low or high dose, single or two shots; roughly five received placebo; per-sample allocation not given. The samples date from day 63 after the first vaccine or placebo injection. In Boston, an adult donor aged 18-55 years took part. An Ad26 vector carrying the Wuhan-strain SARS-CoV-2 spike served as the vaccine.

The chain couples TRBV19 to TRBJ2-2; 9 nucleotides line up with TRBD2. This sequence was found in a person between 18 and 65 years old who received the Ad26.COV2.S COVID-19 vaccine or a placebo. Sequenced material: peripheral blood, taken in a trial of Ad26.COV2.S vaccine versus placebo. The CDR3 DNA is TGTGCCAGTAGTGGGAGCGGGAGGAGGGACACCGGGGAGCTGTTTTTT. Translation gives CASSGSGRRDTGELFF.